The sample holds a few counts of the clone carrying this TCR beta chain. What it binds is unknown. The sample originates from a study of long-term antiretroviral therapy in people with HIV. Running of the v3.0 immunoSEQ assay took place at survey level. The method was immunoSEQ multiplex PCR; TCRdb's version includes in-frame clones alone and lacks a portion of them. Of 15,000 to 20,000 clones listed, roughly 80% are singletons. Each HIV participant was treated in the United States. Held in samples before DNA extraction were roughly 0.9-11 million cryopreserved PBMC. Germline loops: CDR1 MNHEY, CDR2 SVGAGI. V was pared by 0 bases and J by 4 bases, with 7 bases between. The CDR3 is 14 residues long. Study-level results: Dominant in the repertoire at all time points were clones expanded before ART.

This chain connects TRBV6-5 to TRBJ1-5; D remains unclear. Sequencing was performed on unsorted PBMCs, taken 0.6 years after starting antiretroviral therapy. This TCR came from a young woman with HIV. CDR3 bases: TGTGCCAGCAGTTACTCCCAGGCGAATCAGCCCCAGCATTTT. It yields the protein CASSYSQANQPQHF.